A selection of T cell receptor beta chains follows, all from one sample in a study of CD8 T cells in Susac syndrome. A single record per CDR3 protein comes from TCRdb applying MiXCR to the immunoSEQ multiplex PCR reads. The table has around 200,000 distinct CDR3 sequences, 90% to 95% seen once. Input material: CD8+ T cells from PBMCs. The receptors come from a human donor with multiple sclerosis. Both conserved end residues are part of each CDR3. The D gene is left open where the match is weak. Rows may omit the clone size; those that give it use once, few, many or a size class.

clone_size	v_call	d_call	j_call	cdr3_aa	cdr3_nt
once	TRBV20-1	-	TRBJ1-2	CSASETDVGTYGYTF	TGCAGTGCTAGCGAGACAGATGTGGGGACCTATGGCTACACCTTC
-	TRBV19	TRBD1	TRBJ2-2	CASRQGAGTGELFF	TGTGCCAGTAGACAGGGGGCTGGCACCGGGGAGCTGTTTTTT
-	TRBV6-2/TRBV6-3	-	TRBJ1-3	CASRTGLDMNTIYF	TGTGCCAGCAGAACGGGACTGGATATGAACACCATATATTTT
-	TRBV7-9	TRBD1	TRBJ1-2	CASSLGTGRYGYTF	TGTGCCAGCAGCTTAGGGACAGGGCGCTATGGCTACACCTTC
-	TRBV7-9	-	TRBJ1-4	CASRKTGLDEKLFF	TGTGCCAGCAGGAAGACCGGACTGGATGAAAAACTGTTTTTT
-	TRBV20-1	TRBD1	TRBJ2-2	CSADRAATGELFF	TGCAGTGCTGACAGGGCTGCCACCGGGGAGCTGTTTTTT
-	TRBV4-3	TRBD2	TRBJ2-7	CASSQDAIAGAVREQYF	TGCGCCAGCAGCCAAGACGCGATAGCGGGGGCCGTGCGGGAGCAGTACTTC
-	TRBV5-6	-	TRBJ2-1	CASRDISYNEQFF	TGTGCCAGCAGGGACATCTCCTACAATGAGCAGTTCTTC
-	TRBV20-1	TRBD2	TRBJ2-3	CSASLGTSGASASTDTQYF	TGCAGTGCTAGTTTGGGGACTAGCGGGGCGTCGGCTAGCACAGATACGCAGTATTTT
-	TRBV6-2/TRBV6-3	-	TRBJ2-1	CASSYGPPEQFF	TGTGCCAGCAGTTACGGCCCGCCTGAGCAGTTCTTC
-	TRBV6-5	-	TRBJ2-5	CASTYTVKGTQYF	TGTGCCAGCACTTACACAGTAAAGGGGACCCAGTACTTC
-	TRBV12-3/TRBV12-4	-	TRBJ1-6	CASVSGVGSPLHF	TGTGCCAGCGTCTCGGGGGTTGGGTCACCCCTCCACTTT
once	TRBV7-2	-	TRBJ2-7	CASSSLRTDYEQYF	TGTGCCAGCAGCTCATTAAGGACAGACTACGAGCAGTACTTC
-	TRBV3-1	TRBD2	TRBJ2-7	CASSQVTGGPYEQYF	TGTGCCAGCAGCCAAGTCACGGGGGGTCCGTACGAGCAGTACTTC
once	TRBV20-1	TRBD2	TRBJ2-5	CSARDLGSSKGREETQYF	TGCAGTGCTAGAGATCTAGGGTCGTCAAAGGGGAGGGAGGAGACCCAGTACTTC
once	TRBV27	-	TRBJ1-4	CASSFTTATNEKLFF	TGTGCCAGCAGTTTTACTACGGCGACTAATGAAAAACTGTTTTTT
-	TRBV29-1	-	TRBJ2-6	CSVYRTQSSGANVLTF	TGCAGCGTTTATCGGACACAATCCTCTGGGGCCAACGTCCTGACTTTC
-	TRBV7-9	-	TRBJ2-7	CASSLSAYEQYF	TGTGCCAGCAGCTTAAGTGCCTACGAGCAGTACTTC
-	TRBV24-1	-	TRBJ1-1	CATMFAAEAFF	TGTGCCACCATGTTCGCGGCTGAAGCTTTCTTT